This T cell receptor (beta chain) came from a study of T-cell reconstitution after alpha-beta-depleted transplantation in children. Unique molecular identifiers featured in how the TCRbeta library was prepared. One entry per CDR3 protein, called by TCRdb with MiXCR from the PCR reads. The sample contains 440,000 or so distinct CDR3 sequences, under 13% of which appear only once. From germline, CDR1 is LGHDT and CDR2 YNNKEL (reference sequence). V lost 0 bases and J 7 bases, leaving 7 bases between the germline ends. The CDR3 totals 12 residues. This clonotype was counted only a few times. The receptor was isolated from a human donor who donated a stem cell graft to a child with acute myeloid leukemia. The rearrangement joins TRBV3-1 to TRBJ2-7; D unclear. Source: PBMCs from the stem cell graft donor, taken from the stem cell graft. CDR3 residues: CASSQDMIEQYF. DNA for the CDR3: TGTGCCAGCAGCCAAGATATGATAGAGCAGTACTTC.